The 5 T cell receptor beta chains reported below all come from one sample, sequenced in a study of blood T cell repertoires in COVID-19. Sequencing used immunoSEQ multiplex PCR; TCRdb keeps in-frame clones, though not all of them. The table includes 130,000 to 150,000 clones, around nine tenths detected once. Sequencing was done on a sample of PBMCs or T cells enriched from blood (not recorded which). The source of these receptors is a woman aged 25 to 45 with acute COVID-19.

The CDR3 reads CASSPRSRETQYF. DNA of the CDR3: TGTGCCAGCAGCCCGCGCTCTAGAGAGACCCAGTACTTC. The chain links TRBV12-3 or TRBV12-4 to TRBJ2-5, with D unresolved. V was cut by 6 bases and J by 4 bases, with 12 bases left in between. The length of the CDR3 is 13 residues.

The gene calls are TRBV9 and TRBJ1-1, with 9 nucleotides matching TRBD1. V lost 4 bases and J lost 7; bases outside the gene matches: 5. Per the germline V gene, CDR1 is SGDLS and CDR2 is YYNGEE. The CDR3 has 13 residues. The CDR3 reads CASSRTGVGEAFF. The CDR3 DNA reads TGTGCCAGCAGCCGGACAGGGGTTGGTGAAGCTTTCTTT. The complete variable domain, with remaining parts taken from reference TRBV9 and TRBJ1-1, reads DSGVTQTPKHLITATGQRVTLRCSPRSGDLSVYWYQQSLDQGLQFLIQYYNGEERAKGNILERFSAQQFPDLHSELNLSSLELGDSALYFCASSRTGVGEAFFGQGTRLTVV.

The chain employs TRBV28 and TRBJ1-1, with unresolved D. From germline, CDR1 is MDHEN and CDR2 SYDVKM. V was clipped by 7 bases and J by 6 bases, with 12 bases between them. This CDR3 has 12 residues. CDR3: CASTRERPEAFF. CDR3 bases: TGTGCCAGCACTCGGGAGAGGCCTGAAGCTTTCTTT.

The chain employs TRBV6-2 or TRBV6-3 and TRBJ2-3, with D tentatively TRBD2 (6 bases). V was shortened by 3 bases and J by 1 base, with 11 bases between the two germline ends. The length of the CDR3 is 15 residues. Germline CDR1 reads MNHEY; CDR2 reads SVGEGT. Here the CDR3 DNA reads TGTGCCAGCAGTTATTTTGAGCGGGGCACAGATACGCAGTATTTT. This gives the protein CASSYFERGTDTQYF.

The count of this clone is one. The rearrangement links TRBV30 to TRBJ1-2, with 7 bases matching TRBD1. Germline assignment: CDR1 GTSNPN and CDR2 SVGIG (reference sequence). Trimming at V came to 3 bases and at J to 5 bases, leaving 12 bases not matched to a gene. This CDR3 has 15 residues. The CDR3 nucleotides are TGTGCCTGGAGGGCAGGGGGATCCTTACGGTATGGCTACACCTTC. Translating it yields CAWRAGGSLRYGYTF.